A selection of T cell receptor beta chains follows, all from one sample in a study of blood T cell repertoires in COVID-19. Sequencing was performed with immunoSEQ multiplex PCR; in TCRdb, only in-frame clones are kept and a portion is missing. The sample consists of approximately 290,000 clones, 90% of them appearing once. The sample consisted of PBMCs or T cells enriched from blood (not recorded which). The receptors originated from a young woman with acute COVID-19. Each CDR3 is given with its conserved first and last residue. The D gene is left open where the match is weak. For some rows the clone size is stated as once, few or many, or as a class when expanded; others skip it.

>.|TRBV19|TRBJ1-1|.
CASSIGRAGTEAFF
TGTGCCAGTAGTATCGGCAGGGCAGGTACTGAAGCTTTCTTT
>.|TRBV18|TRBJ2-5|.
CASSPFRDRGAGRETQYF
TGTGCCAGCTCACCTTTTCGCGATCGGGGGGCAGGGAGAGAGACCCAGTACTTC
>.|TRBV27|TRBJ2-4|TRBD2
CASSPERGGNIQYF
TGTGCCAGCAGCCCTGAGCGGGGTGGAAACATTCAGTACTTC
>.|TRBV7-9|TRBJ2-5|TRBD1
CASSGRDRETQYF
TGTGCCAGCAGCGGCCGGGACAGAGAGACCCAGTACTTC
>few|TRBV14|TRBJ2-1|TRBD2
CASSQGTSGLFLYNEQFF
TGTGCCAGCAGCCAAGGGACTAGCGGTCTCTTCTTATACAATGAGCAGTTCTTC
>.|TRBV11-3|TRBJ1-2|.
CASSWGGVSGYTF
TGTGCCAGCAGCTGGGGGGGAGTCTCTGGCTACACCTTC
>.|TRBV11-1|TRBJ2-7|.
CASSSQDEQYF
TGTGCCAGCAGCTCCCAGGACGAGCAGTACTTC
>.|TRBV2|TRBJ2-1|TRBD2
CASRPGTSGMVGENEQFF
TGTGCCAGCAGACCCGGGACTAGCGGGATGGTGGGTGAAAATGAGCAGTTCTTC
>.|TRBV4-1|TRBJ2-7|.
CASSQISGSSYEQYF
TGCGCCAGCAGCCAGATATCAGGGTCCTCCTACGAGCAGTACTTC
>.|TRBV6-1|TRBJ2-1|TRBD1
CASSDPDRAIHNEQFF
TGTGCCAGCAGTGACCCGGACAGGGCGATCCACAATGAGCAGTTCTTC